This TCR beta chain was obtained from a study of beta chain features in type 1 diabetes. Study background: Patients did not differ from healthy donors in age, gender or cell yield.

Every bit of the isolated RNA underwent reverse transcription, so sequencing read expressed TCRB transcripts. Profiling relied on immunoSEQ multiplex PCR, and the TCRdb table lists in-frame clones only, not all of them. The sample holds hundreds of thousands of clones, roughly 15% seen once. This CDR3 comprises 15 residues. Per the germline V gene, CDR1 is SNHLY and CDR2 is FYNNEI. Trimming removed 3 bases from V and 1 base from J; junction bases left unmatched: 1. This clone was seen only a few times. Its antigen is undetermined. The sample contains more than one DNA sequence encoding this CDR3. The authors sorted CD4+ naive, central memory, regulatory and stem cell-like memory cells via CD45RO/CCR7/CD25/CD127/CD95/CD27. Sorted populations all exceeded 95% purity. General study results and limits: Any HLA type influence on TCRB rearrangement was left unresolved here.

Sequencing was carried out using naive CD4+ T cells from blood. The sequence came from a man between 18 and 29 years old in good health. The V gene is TRBV2, the J gene TRBJ2-1; 9 bases agree with TRBD1. CDR3 bases: TGTGCCAGCAGTGAGGACAGGGGTTCCTACAATGAGCAGTTCTTC. It codes for CASSEDRGSYNEQFF.